One sample yielded the 16 T cell receptor beta chains listed below, sequenced in a study of blood T cell repertoires in COVID-19. Only in-frame clones appear in the TCRdb table, and some are missing; sequencing was by immunoSEQ multiplex PCR. The sample consists of 300,000 to 350,000 clones, 80% to 90% of them appearing once. Material for sequencing was PBMCs or T cells enriched from blood (not recorded which). The origin of the receptors is a young man who had recovered from COVID-19.

The rearrangement links TRBV5-4 to TRBJ1-4; weak D call: TRBD1 (5 bases). Germline V gene lookup returns CDR1 SGHNT and CDR2 YYREEE (reference sequence). The CDR3 is made up of 15 amino acids. V gave up 0 bases and J gave up 6 bases, with 12 bases separating them. The CDR3 nucleotides read TGTGCCAGCAGCTTGGGCGGGACGTCCTATGAAAAACTGTTTTTT. Translated: CASSLGGTSYEKLFF.

V and J are TRBV6-4 and TRBJ2-1; TRBD2 agrees at 10 bases. The length of the CDR3 is 14 residues. Unmatched junction bases numbered 4, after V lost 5 bases and J lost 6 bases. The germline gives CDR1 MRHNA, CDR2 SNTAGT. The CDR3 nucleotides read TGTGCCAGCAGTACCGGGACTAGCGCCAATGAGCAGTTCTTC. Translated: CASSTGTSANEQFF.

The rearrangement links TRBV2 to TRBJ2-1; the D gene is possibly TRBD2 (6 bases). This CDR3 is 12 amino acids long. V was shortened by 0 bases and J by 10 bases, with 7 bases between the two germline ends. CDR1 is SNHLY and CDR2 is FYNNEI in the germline V gene. CDR3 bases: TGTGCCAGCAGTGAAGCGGCGGGGGAGCAGTTCTTC. Protein: CASSEAAGEQFF. The full variable domain, completed using reference TRBV2 and TRBJ2-1, is EPEVTQTPSHQVTQMGQEVILRCVPISNHLYFYWYRQILGQKVEFLVSFYNNEISEKSEIFDDQFSVERPDGSNFTLKIRSTKLEDSAMYFCASSEAAGEQFFGPGTRLTVL.

The chain recombines TRBV5-4 with TRBJ1-2, with 9 positions matching TRBD1. CDR3 length: 17 amino acids. The germline V gene encodes CDR1 SGHNT and CDR2 YYREEE (reference sequence). J was trimmed by 3 bases and V by 4 bases; bases with no gene match: 13. DNA for the CDR3: TGTGCCAGCAGCCCCGGGGGACAGGGAGGGGAAGACTATGGCTACACCTTC. Protein product: CASSPGGQGGEDYGYTF.

The CDR3 loop is CASSYTRLEGQETQYF. CDR3 coding DNA: TGTGCCAGCAGTTACACTCGCCTGGAGGGGCAAGAGACCCAGTACTTC. The chain recombines TRBV6-5 with TRBJ2-5; D possibly corresponds to TRBD2 (6 bases). The CDR3 runs to 16 residues. CDR1 is MNHEY, CDR2 SVGAGI, per germline. Trimming shortened V by 2 bases and J by 2 bases, and 15 bases separated the two germline ends.

This clone was picked up a small number of times. The rearrangement joins TRBV14 to TRBJ1-4; 8 bases are shared with TRBD1. This CDR3 is built from 16 residues. The germline V gene encodes CDR1 SGHDN and CDR2 FVKESK. Trimming took 5 bases from V and 10 from J; bases not matched to a gene: 15. DNA of the CDR3: TGTGCCAGCAGCTCACAGACAGGGGCGGCCCTTGGAAAACTGTTTTTT. Amino acid sequence: CASSSQTGAALGKLFF.

The chain joins TRBV4-2 to TRBJ1-2, with D possibly being TRBD1 (5 bases). The CDR3 consists of 15 residues. In germline, CDR1 is LGHNA, CDR2 YNFKEQ. Trimming took 0 bases from V and 4 from J, leaving 12 bases between them. For the CDR3, the DNA is TGTGCCAGCAGCCAAGATGTAGGGGCCGCCTATGGCTACACCTTC. Protein product: CASSQDVGAAYGYTF.

Only a few counts were recorded for this clone. The chain couples TRBV6-1 to TRBJ2-5; 9 nucleotides agree with TRBD2. The V gene end was trimmed by 2 bases and the J gene end by 5 bases; junction bases not matched to a gene: 6. The CDR3 sequence is 15 residues long. In germline, CDR1 is MNHNS, CDR2 SASEGT. The CDR3 here is CASSESASGGETQYF. The CDR3 coding sequence is TGTGCCAGCAGTGAATCAGCGAGCGGGGGGGAGACCCAGTACTTC.

This clone has a handful of counts. The chain uses TRBV6-1 and TRBJ2-5; 13 bases align to TRBD2. Germline CDR1 reads MNHNS; CDR2 reads SASEGT. Trimming cost V 0 bases and J 3 bases; bases outside gene matches: 7. The CDR3 totals 18 residues. CDR3 region: CASSEATPGLAGEETQYF. For the CDR3, the DNA is TGTGCCAGCAGTGAAGCGACCCCAGGACTAGCGGGGGAAGAGACCCAGTACTTC.

This clone has only one observation. The chain recombines TRBV2 with TRBJ2-5; TRBD1 aligns across 9 bases. CDR1 is SNHLY, CDR2 FYNNEI, per germline. Germline trimming cut 2 bases from V and 2 bases from J; bases unmatched to any gene: 3. The CDR3 contains 15 residues. The CDR3 DNA sequence: TGTGCCAGCAGTGAAAGGGGGACAGGGCAAGAGACCCAGTACTTC. It specifies CASSERGTGQETQYF.

The chain joins TRBV30 to TRBJ1-6; D might be TRBD1 (5 bases). This CDR3 is 13 amino acids long. V lost 1 base, J lost 7 bases, and 8 bases lay in between. Germline V gene lookup returns CDR1 GTSNPN and CDR2 SVGIG (reference sequence). CDR3 protein: CAWSGGGNSPLHF. CDR3 DNA sequence: TGTGCCTGGAGTGGCGGGGGGAATTCACCCCTCCACTTT.

This chain uses TRBV5-6 with TRBJ1-2; D unresolved. The CDR3 has 14 amino acids. Germline V gene sequence: CDR1 SGHDT, CDR2 YYEEEE. The germline V and J ends were trimmed by 3 bases and 4 bases, with 13 bases remaining between them. CDR3 in amino acids: CASSSPIGGYGYTF. The CDR3 nucleotides are TGTGCCAGCAGCTCCCCCATCGGAGGCTATGGCTACACCTTC.

This sequence joins TRBV15 and TRBJ2-3; a weak D match, TRBD1 (7 bases). The CDR3 runs to 15 residues. Trimming removed 6 bases at V and 5 bases at J, with 18 bases between. CDR1 is LNHNV and CDR2 is YYDKDF in the germline V gene (reference sequence). CDR3 amino acids: CATSQRAGGKDTQYF. In DNA, the CDR3 is TGTGCCACCAGTCAAAGGGCAGGGGGGAAAGATACGCAGTATTTT. Full variable domain (rest looked up from reference TRBV15 and TRBJ2-3): DAMVIQNPRYQVTQFGKPVTLSCSQTLNHNVMYWYQQKSSQAPKLLFHYYDKDFNNEADTPDNFQSRRPNTSFCFLDIRSPGLGDTAMYLCATSQRAGGKDTQYFGPGTRLTVL.

There are a few counts of this clone. The V gene is TRBV19, the J gene TRBJ2-2; 7 bases match TRBD1. V lost 5 bases to trimming and J lost 0 bases; unmatched junction nucleotides: 3. The V gene's germline CDR1 is LNHDA and CDR2 SQIVND (reference sequence). The CDR3 spans 15 residues. CDR3 region: CASSRTGANTGELFF. In DNA, the CDR3 is TGTGCCAGTAGTCGGACAGGTGCGAACACCGGGGAGCTGTTTTTT.

This chain joins TRBV6-5 and TRBJ1-2; 10 bases fit TRBD1. The V gene end was trimmed by 6 bases and the J gene end by 2 bases; junction bases not matched to a gene: 6. Per the germline V gene, CDR1 is MNHEY and CDR2 is SVGAGI. The CDR3 consists of 15 residues. CDR3 DNA sequence: TGTGCCAGCAGCCCGGGACAGGGGATGAACTATGGCTACACCTTC. Amino acids: CASSPGQGMNYGYTF.

V is TRBV5-1 and J is TRBJ1-1, with a possible D match to TRBD1 (5 bases). Trimming pared 0 bases from V and 4 bases from J, leaving 13 bases between. The CDR3 runs to 15 residues. Germline V gene lookup returns CDR1 SGHRS and CDR2 YFSETQ. DNA of the CDR3: TGCGCCAGCAGCTTGGCCGTAGGGGTCTCCACTGAAGCTTTCTTT. Residues: CASSLAVGVSTEAFF.